Following are 20 T cell receptor beta chains from one sample sequenced in a study of T cells after yellow fever vaccination. TCRdb recomputed calls from the 5' RACE reads with MiXCR, one row per CDR3 protein. Counted here are a few hundred thousand distinct CDR3 sequences, almost 4% occurring once; the ten biggest clones make up around 24%. The source was PBMCs, collected 5 days after the yellow fever booster vaccination. The receptor source for this set is a man aged 18 to 29 who received the YFV17D yellow fever vaccine.

This clonotype was found a few times. The V call is TRBV6-2 or TRBV6-3, the J call TRBJ1-1; no firm D call. The CDR3 contains 13 residues. Per the germline V gene, CDR1 is MNHEY and CDR2 is SVGEGT. V was pared by 8 bases and J by 6 bases, with 16 bases between. The CDR3 nucleotides read TGTGCCAGCGCCATGCTTCTTGAGCCTGAAGCTTTCTTT. Translating gives CASAMLLEPEAFF.

J is TRBJ2-5 and V is TRBV5-8, with D perhaps given as TRBD1 or TRBD2 (5 bases each). The V end lost 8 bases, the J end lost 3 bases, and 23 bases lay between the germline ends. The CDR3 consists of 16 residues. CDR1 and CDR2 from the germline V gene are SGHTS and YDEGEE. The chain's CDR3 is CASGGLDPGSEETQYF. In DNA, the CDR3 is TGTGCCAGTGGGGGATTGGATCCTGGGAGCGAAGAGACCCAGTACTTC. Complete variable domain (other parts from reference TRBV5-8 and TRBJ2-5): EAGVTQSPTHLIKTRGQQATLRCSPISGHTSVYWYQQALGLGLQFLLWYDEGEERNRGNFPPRFSGRQFPNYSSELNVNALELEDSALYLCASGGLDPGSEETQYFGPGTRLLVL.

In this sample, this clonotype turned up a few times. The chain carries TRBV6-2 or TRBV6-3 and TRBJ2-7; the match to TRBD2 covers 7 bases. The CDR3 consists of 13 residues. Trimming took 10 bases from V and 0 from J; bases not matched to a gene: 6. CDR1 MNHEY and CDR2 SVGEGT come from the germline V gene. DNA for the CDR3: TGTGCCACCTCTTGGGGGGGCTCCTACGAGCAGTACGTC. It codes for CATSWGGSYEQYV.

This sequence joins TRBV19 and TRBJ2-5; D gene uncertain. CDR1 and CDR2 from the germline V gene are LNHDA and SQIVND (reference sequence). The CDR3 has 13 amino acids. V lost 4 bases to trimming and J lost 4 bases, with 10 bases between them. This CDR3 reads CASSTRLRETQYF. The CDR3 DNA reads TGTGCCAGTAGTACTAGGCTCCGAGAGACCCAGTACTTC. The variable domain in full, with the rest retrieved from reference TRBV19 and TRBJ2-5, is DGGITQSPKYLFRKEGQNVTLSCEQNLNHDAMYWYRQDPGQGLRLIYYSQIVNDFQKGDIAEGYSVSREKKESFPLTVTSAQKNPTAFYLCASSTRLRETQYFGPGTRLLVL.

The rearrangement links TRBV12-3 or TRBV12-4 to TRBJ1-2, with D perhaps matching TRBD1 (6 bases). The CDR3 covers 14 residues. V gave up 3 bases and J gave up 4 bases, with 12 bases separating them. The CDR3 DNA follows: TGTGCCAGCAGTTTGGGTGGAGGGGGCTATGGCTACACCTTC. Translation: CASSLGGGGYGYTF.

This clonotype was seen ten or more times. V gene TRBV15 combines with J gene TRBJ2-3; D unresolved. The CDR3 loop spans 18 amino acids. Germline V gene sequence: CDR1 LNHNV, CDR2 YYDKDF (reference sequence). Deletions cut 0 bases from V and 0 bases from J, with 16 bases between. The CDR3 here is CATSREMVSFPSTDTQYF. The DNA for the CDR3 is TGTGCCACCAGCAGAGAGATGGTTAGCTTTCCTAGCACAGATACGCAGTATTTT.

There are a few counts of this clonotype. This chain joins TRBV10-3 and TRBJ2-3, with D unclear. CDR1 and CDR2 from the germline V gene are ENHRY and SYGVKD. Trimming took off 6 bases at V and 0 bases at J, with 13 bases between the two ends. This CDR3 is built from 15 residues. As DNA, the CDR3 is TGTGCCATCAGAGAGACCGAAACCAGCACAGATACGCAGTATTTT. It yields the protein CAIRETETSTDTQYF.

This clonotype has more than one count but fewer than ten. This chain connects TRBV25-1 to TRBJ2-2; 10 nucleotides match TRBD1. Trimming cost V 2 bases and J 5 bases; bases outside gene matches: 5. Germline V gene lookup returns CDR1 MGHDK and CDR2 SYGVNS. This CDR3 region has 16 residues. CDR3 coding DNA: TGTGCCAGCAGTGAAGGACAGGGGGTTTGGACCGGGGAGCTGTTTTTT. It specifies CASSEGQGVWTGELFF.

This clonotype was found a few times. The chain joins TRBV5-4 to TRBJ2-5; D is unclear. The germline V gene has CDR1 SGHNT and CDR2 YYREEE (reference sequence). This CDR3 spans 13 amino acids. Trimming removed 1 base from V and 5 bases from J, with 9 bases in between. The DNA of the CDR3 is TGTGCCAGCAGCTTGCCGGTAGGGGAGACCCAGTACTTC. It specifies CASSLPVGETQYF.

This clonotype has ten or more counts. This chain joins TRBV7-8 and TRBJ1-1; a weak D match, TRBD1 (6 bases). The germline CDR1 and CDR2 sequences are SGHVS and FQNEAQ. CDR3 length: 11 residues. V was cut by 5 bases and J by 11 bases, with 12 bases left in between. In DNA form, the CDR3 reads TGTGCCAGCAGCAAGGGGGTTTTGGCTTTCTTT. Translation: CASSKGVLAFF.

Many counts were recorded for this clonotype. This chain links TRBV18 with TRBJ2-7, with D maybe TRBD1 (5 bases). CDR1 is KGHSH, CDR2 LQKENI, per germline. V lost 1 base to trimming and J lost 6 bases, with 13 bases between them. The CDR3 spans 14 residues. In DNA, the CDR3 is TGTGCCAGCTCACCACGGCAGGGCTTGGGCGAGCAGTACTTC. Translated, it gives CASSPRQGLGEQYF.

This clonotype appeared a few times. This chain joins TRBV15 and TRBJ1-5; D perhaps matches TRBD1 (6 bases). V gave up 3 bases and J gave up 1 base, with 10 bases separating them. The CDR3 runs 15 residues. Germline loops: CDR1 LNHNV, CDR2 YYDKDF (reference sequence). Here the CDR3 DNA reads TGTGCCACCAGCAGCTACCAGGGGAGCAATCAGCCCCAGCATTTT. Its protein product is CATSSYQGSNQPQHF.

This clonotype has a handful of counts. The V and J genes are TRBV6-2 or TRBV6-3 and TRBJ2-3; a weak D match, TRBD1 (6 bases). Trimming cost V 6 bases and J 4 bases, with 17 bases left between them. Per the germline V gene, CDR1 is MNHEY and CDR2 is SVGEGT. The CDR3 extends over 15 amino acids. The DNA of the CDR3 is TGTGCCAGCAGAGGGGGATTCATAACCCCAGATACGCAGTATTTT. It translates to CASRGGFITPDTQYF.

This clonotype has a count of ten or more. The chain recombines TRBV28 with TRBJ1-5, with D tentatively TRBD1 (6 bases). This CDR3 contains 13 residues. Germline CDR1 reads MDHEN; CDR2 reads SYDVKM. The germline V and J ends were trimmed by 5 bases and 4 bases, with 9 bases remaining between them. The CDR3 coding sequence is TGTGCCAGCAGTAGGACAGTGAATCAGCCCCAGCATTTT. Its translation is CASSRTVNQPQHF.

The chain uses TRBV2 and TRBJ2-1, with 7 bases fitting TRBD2. Trimming removed 4 bases from V and 4 bases from J; junction bases left unmatched: 4. Germline CDR1 SNHLY, CDR2 FYNNEI. The CDR3 runs to 14 residues. The CDR3 bases are TGTGCCAGCAGTGTTGGGCGGGGGTACAATGAGCAGTTCTTC. Translating it yields CASSVGRGYNEQFF.

The V gene is TRBV7-9, the J gene TRBJ2-3, with TRBD1 as a possible D gene (6 bases). The CDR3 spans 13 residues. Germline V lookup: CDR1 SEHNR, CDR2 FQNEAQ (reference sequence). V lost 3 bases, J lost 9 bases, and 13 bases lay in between. The CDR3 is CASSFYQTGTQYF. CDR3 in DNA: TGTGCCAGCAGCTTTTATCAGACAGGCACGCAGTATTTT. Together with reference TRBV7-9 and TRBJ2-3, the CDR3 gives the full variable domain: DTGVSQNPRHKITKRGQNVTFRCDPISEHNRLYWYRQTLGQGPEFLTYFQNEAQLEKSRLLSDRFSAERPKGSFSTLEIQRTEQGDSAMYLCASSFYQTGTQYFGPGTRLTVL.

This clonotype has ten or more counts. The genes are TRBV14 and TRBJ2-6; D is unresolved. This CDR3 comprises 13 residues. Deletions cut 1 base from V and 4 bases from J, with 2 bases between. Germline loops: CDR1 SGHDN, CDR2 FVKESK. CDR3 coding DNA: TGTGCCAGCAGCCAAGTGGGGGCCAACGTCCTGACTTTC. Translation gives CASSQVGANVLTF. The variable domain in full, with the rest retrieved from reference TRBV14 and TRBJ2-6, is EAGVTQFPSHSVIEKGQTVTLRCDPISGHDNLYWYRRVMGKEIKFLLHFVKESKQDESGMPNNRFLAERTGGTYSTLKVQPAELEDSGVYFCASSQVGANVLTFGAGSRLTVL.

The genes are TRBV18 and TRBJ2-1; 7 bases line up with TRBD2. J was trimmed by 6 bases and V by 0 bases; bases with no gene match: 8. The CDR3 contains 16 residues. From germline, CDR1 is KGHSH and CDR2 LQKENI. This CDR3 is CASSPPSGGILNEQFF. CDR3 bases: TGTGCCAGCTCACCACCGTCGGGGGGAATACTCAATGAGCAGTTCTTC.

V usage is TRBV11-2 and J usage is TRBJ2-3; D is undetermined. There are 14 residues in the CDR3. Germline V CDR1 and CDR2: SGHAT, FQNNGV. V dropped 0 bases and J dropped 2 bases, with 6 bases sitting between them. The CDR3 loop is CASSLERNTDTQYF. The CDR3 DNA is TGTGCCAGCAGCTTAGAGCGGAACACAGATACGCAGTATTTT.

This chain connects TRBV20-1 to TRBJ1-4, with a weak D call TRBD1 (6 bases). The V gene's germline CDR1 is DFQATT and CDR2 SNEGSKA (reference sequence). V lost 2 bases and J lost 8, with 15 bases in between. The CDR3 is 14 residues long. The CDR3 sequence: CSARSQGTSEKLFF. CDR3 bases: TGCAGTGCTAGAAGCCAGGGGACCTCCGAAAAACTGTTTTTT.